A selection of T cell receptor beta chains follows, all from one sample in a study of PD-1 blockade in classical Hodgkin lymphoma. Assay: immunoSEQ multiplex PCR; the TCRdb copy retains only in-frame clones and omits some. Of fewer than 50,000 clones in the sample, around 80% were seen once. The specimen comprised peripheral blood mononuclear cells (PBMCs), sampled before the fourth cycle of nivolumab. Receptors were obtained from a human donor with classical Hodgkin lymphoma. CDR3s leave out the opening cysteine and the closing phenylalanine or tryptophan. Fields, in order: D gene, J gene, V gene, CDR3 protein. D genes are given only for firm matches.

D: -
J: TRBJ1-2
V: TRBV6-5
CDR3: ASTDASRGGYT

D: TRBD2
J: TRBJ2-3
V: TRBV19
CDR3: ASSLSPREAQY

D: -
J: TRBJ1-1
V: TRBV7-9
CDR3: ASSPANTEAF

D: TRBD1
J: TRBJ1-4
V: TRBV10-2
CDR3: ASRATGFEKLF

D: -
J: TRBJ2-7
V: TRBV2
CDR3: ASSEALSRDAYEQY

D: -
J: TRBJ2-7
V: TRBV5-1
CDR3: ASKSEYEQY

D: -
J: TRBJ2-7
V: TRBV5-5
CDR3: ASSLAPTGQGEQY

D: -
J: TRBJ2-7
V: TRBV29-1
CDR3: SVRTYEGEQY

D: -
J: TRBJ2-3
V: TRBV7-7
CDR3: ASSLTGNTRMQY

D: -
J: TRBJ2-5
V: TRBV7-2
CDR3: ASSPRVAVTETQY

D: TRBD2
J: TRBJ2-1
V: TRBV4-2
CDR3: ASSQGGLDLGNEQF

D: -
J: TRBJ1-1
V: TRBV7-2
CDR3: ASSLALRGTEAF

D: -
J: TRBJ1-2
V: TRBV4-3
CDR3: ASSQDPRRGNYGYT

D: -
J: TRBJ1-3
V: TRBV6-6
CDR3: ATFDNTGNTIY

D: TRBD1
J: TRBJ1-1
V: TRBV7-2
CDR3: ASRRQGSEAF

D: -
J: TRBJ1-2
V: TRBV4-3
CDR3: ASSQDRTGISGYT

D: -
J: TRBJ1-4
V: TRBV18
CDR3: ASSPRGGAGQGRNEKLF

D: TRBD1
J: TRBJ1-3
V: TRBV5-8
CDR3: ASSTRTGGSGNTIY

D: -
J: TRBJ1-4
V: TRBV30
CDR3: AWSVNSEKLF

D: TRBD1
J: TRBJ2-5
V: TRBV28
CDR3: ATGTGGQETQY

D: TRBD1
J: TRBJ2-7
V: TRBV7-8
CDR3: ASSLTDRGYEQY

D: TRBD2
J: TRBJ2-3
V: TRBV18
CDR3: ASSPTGGDTDTQY

D: -
J: TRBJ2-1
V: TRBV6-5
CDR3: ASSKGYNEQF

D: -
J: TRBJ1-2
V: TRBV4-3
CDR3: ASSHYGSNYGYT

D: -
J: TRBJ2-3
V: TRBV7-2
CDR3: ASSLGFRQPPDTQY

D: TRBD1
J: TRBJ2-1
V: TRBV28
CDR3: ASSLEWQGAYEQF

D: -
J: TRBJ1-2
V: TRBV9
CDR3: ASSVSGHNYGYT

D: -
J: TRBJ1-5
V: TRBV2
CDR3: ASSGFTINQPQH

D: TRBD2
J: TRBJ2-3
V: TRBV15
CDR3: ATRSGGAGDTQY

D: -
J: TRBJ2-5
V: TRBV29-1
CDR3: SVSIAGAETQY

D: -
J: TRBJ2-1
V: TRBV7-2
CDR3: ASSPQGGNEQF

D: -
J: TRBJ2-5
V: TRBV21-1
CDR3: ASSKGWERAQY

D: -
J: TRBJ1-2
V: TRBV5-1
CDR3: ASSLPRGGANYGYT

D: TRBD1
J: TRBJ1-2
V: TRBV10-3
CDR3: ATTYGEGAGGYT

D: TRBD1
J: TRBJ2-3
V: TRBV15
CDR3: ATSRRTGVDTQY

D: -
J: TRBJ1-1
V: TRBV28
CDR3: ASSRLNTEAF

D: TRBD1
J: TRBJ2-5
V: TRBV27
CDR3: ASSFYRTGQETQY

D: -
J: TRBJ1-5
V: TRBV4-2
CDR3: ASSHPPWGYGNQPQH

D: TRBD1
J: TRBJ1-2
V: TRBV27
CDR3: ASRGQGGGGYT

D: TRBD2
J: TRBJ2-3
V: TRBV11-3
CDR3: ASSLGASGGTDTQY

D: TRBD1
J: TRBJ1-5
V: TRBV10-3
CDR3: AISTGEVQPQH

D: -
J: TRBJ1-4
V: TRBV15
CDR3: ATSRVRAEKLF

D: -
J: TRBJ1-2
V: TRBV4-2
CDR3: ASSQEALGGVGYGYT

D: -
J: TRBJ2-7
V: TRBV29-1
CDR3: SVEGARGNTYEQY

D: -
J: TRBJ2-5
V: TRBV5-4
CDR3: ASSPPRTGGSETQY

D: TRBD2
J: TRBJ2-3
V: TRBV5-1
CDR3: ASSSTSGGTDTQY

D: -
J: TRBJ1-1
V: TRBV29-1
CDR3: SVCGRDTNTEAF

D: TRBD1
J: TRBJ1-2
V: TRBV14
CDR3: ASSQPGQGSVNYGYT

D: -
J: TRBJ1-1
V: TRBV19
CDR3: ASSIRGAGNTEAF

D: TRBD1
J: TRBJ2-2
V: TRBV9
CDR3: ASRDRANTGELF

D: -
J: TRBJ1-5
V: TRBV27
CDR3: ASSLHVSNQPQH

D: TRBD1
J: TRBJ1-2
V: TRBV6-6
CDR3: ASSSGGAYGYT

D: -
J: TRBJ1-2
V: TRBV19
CDR3: ASSIAQQTYGYT

D: -
J: TRBJ2-7
V: TRBV27
CDR3: ASSSYGGSFYEQY

D: TRBD1
J: TRBJ1-2
V: TRBV5-4
CDR3: ASSKRTGGDGGYT

D: -
J: TRBJ2-7
V: TRBV7-6
CDR3: ASSLRPDGGEQY

D: -
J: TRBJ2-5
V: TRBV5-1
CDR3: ASTQQVSETQY

D: -
J: TRBJ2-5
V: TRBV7-2
CDR3: ASSASGGRRETQY

D: TRBD1
J: TRBJ1-4
V: TRBV5-1
CDR3: ASSPGQGGEKLF

D: -
J: TRBJ1-2
V: TRBV4-3
CDR3: ASSQDSGGQSFSYGYT